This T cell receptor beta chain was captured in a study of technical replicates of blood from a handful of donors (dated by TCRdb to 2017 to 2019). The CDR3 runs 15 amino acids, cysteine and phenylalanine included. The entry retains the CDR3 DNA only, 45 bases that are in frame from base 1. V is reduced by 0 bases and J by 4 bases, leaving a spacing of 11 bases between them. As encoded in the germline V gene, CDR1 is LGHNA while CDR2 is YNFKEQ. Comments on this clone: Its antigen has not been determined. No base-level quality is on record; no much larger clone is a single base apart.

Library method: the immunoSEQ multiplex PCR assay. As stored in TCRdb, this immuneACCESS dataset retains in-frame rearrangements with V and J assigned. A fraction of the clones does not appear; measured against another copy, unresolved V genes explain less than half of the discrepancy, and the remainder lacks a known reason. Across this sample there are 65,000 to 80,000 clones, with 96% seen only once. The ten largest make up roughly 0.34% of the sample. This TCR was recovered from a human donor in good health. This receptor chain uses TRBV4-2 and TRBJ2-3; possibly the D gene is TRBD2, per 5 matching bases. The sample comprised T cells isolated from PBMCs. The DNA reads TGTGCCAGCAGCCAAGACGGGATTCTGCCAGATACGCAGTATTTT. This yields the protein CASSQDGILPDTQYF.